This T cell receptor (beta chain) was retrieved from a study of blood T cells in healthy people across ages. At least 6 million PBMCs were isolated per sample. In this sample, this clonotype turned up a few times. Combining a sample-barcoded 5' primer with a J-beta primer mix, a second PCR ran for about 7 to 11 cycles. One entry per CDR3 protein results from TCRdb running MiXCR on the 5' RACE reads. The profile shows around 520,000 distinct CDR3 sequences, about 26% of them singletons. J lost 2 bases, V lost 5 bases, and 6 bases had no gene match. This CDR3 spans 14 amino acids. Germline V gene data show CDR1 as DFQATT and CDR2 as SNEGSKA (reference sequence). The sample was also reused in another study, on T cells of mothers and their children. That paper states: Mothers and children who were related shared slightly more overlap than unrelated pairs, but not significantly more.

The chain joins TRBV20-1 to TRBJ2-3; 8 nucleotides align to TRBD2. This receptor was taken from a boy between 2 and 15 years old in good health. The sequenced material came from blood. The CDR3: CSALLAANTDTQYF. In DNA form, the CDR3 reads TGCAGTGCTTTACTAGCGGCTAACACAGATACGCAGTATTTT.